The TCR beta chain under discussion was sequenced for a study of CD8 T cells in Susac syndrome. TCR beta sequences were obtained from blood CD8+ and CD4+ T cells. CD8+ and CD4+ T cells were negatively isolated; TEMRA cells were FACS-enriched. Trimming removed 5 bases at V and 1 base at J, with 12 bases between. The length of the CDR3 is 16 residues. Looked up from germline, CDR1 is KGHSH and CDR2 is LQKENI. After extraction with the RNeasy kit, about 0.45 to 1 ug of the RNA was reverse transcribed using random hexamers. An immunoSEQ multiplex PCR generated amplified TCR beta CDR3 products spanning 54 Vbeta and 13 Jbeta. One entry per CDR3 protein results from TCRdb running MiXCR on the immunoSEQ multiplex PCR reads. The table records more than 150,000 distinct CDR3 sequences, just under 95% of them present only once.

This clonotype originated in a human donor with Susac syndrome. The V call is TRBV18, the J call TRBJ2-6, with D perhaps matching TRBD2 (6 bases). Sequencing used CD8+ T cells from PBMCs. The CDR3: CASSISGDSGANVLTF. CDR3 DNA sequence: TGTGCCAGCTCAATTTCGGGGGATTCTGGGGCCAACGTCCTGACTTTC.